This is a list of T cell receptor beta chains from one sample in a study of radiotherapy plus CTLA-4 blockade in lung cancer. The assay was immunoSEQ multiplex PCR, and TCRdb's table has in-frame clones only and misses some. The sample includes roughly 42,000 clones, roughly 73% of them seen just once. The input for sequencing was peripheral blood, taken from a patient treated with radiotherapy plus ipilimumab. The receptors originated from a human donor with non-small cell lung cancer that progressed on radiotherapy plus ipilimumab. CDR3s include the opening cysteine and the closing phenylalanine or tryptophan. D genes are given only for firm matches. Size values are once, few and many counts, or a class for expanded clones, and some rows have none.

d_call: TRBD1
j_call: TRBJ1-2
v_call: TRBV7-9
clone_size: -
cdr3_nt: TGTGCCAGCAGCCGAAGTGGTCAGGGGGCGAAAGGCTACACCTTC
cdr3_aa: CASSRSGQGAKGYTF

d_call: TRBD1
j_call: TRBJ2-5
v_call: TRBV7-3
clone_size: few
cdr3_nt: TGTGCCAGCAGCCCAACACTGACAGGGCAAGAGACCCAGTACTTC
cdr3_aa: CASSPTLTGQETQYF

d_call: -
j_call: TRBJ2-3
v_call: TRBV5-5
clone_size: -
cdr3_nt: TGTGCCAGCAGTGACTTCACAGATACGCAGTATTTT
cdr3_aa: CASSDFTDTQYF

d_call: -
j_call: TRBJ2-7
v_call: TRBV10-3
clone_size: -
cdr3_nt: TGTGCCATCAGCCGGGACTCCTACGAGCAGTACTTC
cdr3_aa: CAISRDSYEQYF

d_call: TRBD1
j_call: TRBJ1-2
v_call: TRBV27
clone_size: -
cdr3_nt: TGTGCCAGCAGTTTATCGAAGGGGGCCTCCGGCTACACCTTC
cdr3_aa: CASSLSKGASGYTF

d_call: TRBD2
j_call: TRBJ2-5
v_call: TRBV5-1
clone_size: once
cdr3_nt: TGCGCCAGCAGCTTGGCCCCTAGCGGGATGAACCAAGAGACCCAGTACTTC
cdr3_aa: CASSLAPSGMNQETQYF

d_call: TRBD2
j_call: TRBJ2-2
v_call: TRBV11-2
clone_size: -
cdr3_nt: TGTGCCAGCAGCTTAGTCGGGGGTAGCGGGGGAAACACCGGGGAGCTGTTTTTT
cdr3_aa: CASSLVGGSGGNTGELFF

d_call: TRBD2
j_call: TRBJ2-1
v_call: TRBV29-1
clone_size: -
cdr3_nt: TGCAGCGTCGGACTAGCGGGGGGGCCTTCGGAGTTCTTC
cdr3_aa: CSVGLAGGPSEFF

d_call: TRBD2
j_call: TRBJ2-1
v_call: TRBV7-2
clone_size: -
cdr3_nt: TGTGCCAGCAGCCGGCTCGGGACTAGCGGGGGGCTACACAATGAGCAGTTCTTC
cdr3_aa: CASSRLGTSGGLHNEQFF

d_call: -
j_call: TRBJ2-1
v_call: TRBV7-9
clone_size: -
cdr3_nt: TGTGCCAGCAGCTTAATAGGGGGGGCCTTCAATGAGCAGTTCTTC
cdr3_aa: CASSLIGGAFNEQFF

d_call: -
j_call: TRBJ1-2
v_call: TRBV25-1
clone_size: -
cdr3_nt: TGTGCCAGCAGTGAAGGAGGGAGTAGCTACACCTTC
cdr3_aa: CASSEGGSSYTF

d_call: -
j_call: TRBJ2-1
v_call: TRBV14
clone_size: few
cdr3_nt: TGTGCCAGCAGCCAAGAAAACTTAGTTAGGTTCTTC
cdr3_aa: CASSQENLVRFF

d_call: -
j_call: TRBJ2-2
v_call: TRBV7-9
clone_size: -
cdr3_nt: TGTGCCAGCAGCTACGGGGTTCACACCGGGGAGCTGTTTTTT
cdr3_aa: CASSYGVHTGELFF

d_call: TRBD1
j_call: TRBJ2-5
v_call: TRBV5-1
clone_size: -
cdr3_nt: TGCGCCAGCAGCCCGGGGGACAGGGGACTGTACCAAGAGACCCAGTACTTC
cdr3_aa: CASSPGDRGLYQETQYF

d_call: -
j_call: TRBJ1-2
v_call: TRBV7-2
clone_size: -
cdr3_nt: TGTGCCAGCAGCCCACAGAGTAACTATGGCTACACCTTC
cdr3_aa: CASSPQSNYGYTF

d_call: -
j_call: TRBJ2-7
v_call: TRBV7-2
clone_size: -
cdr3_nt: TGTGCCAGCAGCTTCGGGAGCCAACTTGAGTACGAGCAGTACTTC
cdr3_aa: CASSFGSQLEYEQYF

d_call: -
j_call: TRBJ2-2
v_call: TRBV5-6
clone_size: -
cdr3_nt: TGTGCCAGCAGCTTGGCGTTCCAGCCCTTAACGGGCGGGGAGCTGTTTTTT
cdr3_aa: CASSLAFQPLTGGELFF

d_call: TRBD1
j_call: TRBJ1-2
v_call: TRBV5-1
clone_size: many
cdr3_nt: TGCGCCAGCAGCTTGGACGACAGGGTTGTCTATGGCTACACCTTC
cdr3_aa: CASSLDDRVVYGYTF

d_call: -
j_call: TRBJ1-1
v_call: TRBV6-5
clone_size: -
cdr3_nt: TGTGCCGCCAACCCGCGAGGGAGCCCCAACACTGAAGCTTTCTTT
cdr3_aa: CAANPRGSPNTEAFF

d_call: -
j_call: TRBJ2-2
v_call: TRBV9
clone_size: -
cdr3_nt: TGTGCCAGCAGCGTACAGAACACCGGGGAGCTGTTTTTT
cdr3_aa: CASSVQNTGELFF

d_call: -
j_call: TRBJ2-7
v_call: TRBV7-2
clone_size: -
cdr3_nt: TGTGCCAGCAGCTTTACACAGGGCGAGCAGTACTTC
cdr3_aa: CASSFTQGEQYF

d_call: TRBD1
j_call: TRBJ1-4
v_call: TRBV5-5
clone_size: -
cdr3_nt: TGTGCCAGCAGCTTAGGACAGGGGAATGAAAAACTGTTTTTT
cdr3_aa: CASSLGQGNEKLFF

d_call: -
j_call: TRBJ2-5
v_call: TRBV27
clone_size: -
cdr3_nt: TGTGCCAGCAGTCCGACCGGGGAGACCCAGTACTTC
cdr3_aa: CASSPTGETQYF

d_call: -
j_call: TRBJ1-1
v_call: TRBV28
clone_size: -
cdr3_nt: TGTGCCAGCATGGTAGGGGGTTTCTGGGTGAACACTGAAGCTTTCTTT
cdr3_aa: CASMVGGFWVNTEAFF

d_call: TRBD1
j_call: TRBJ2-1
v_call: TRBV19
clone_size: -
cdr3_nt: TGTGCCAGCTCCGGACAGGGGTACAATGAGCAGTTCTTC
cdr3_aa: CASSGQGYNEQFF

d_call: -
j_call: TRBJ2-3
v_call: TRBV5-1
clone_size: -
cdr3_nt: TGCGCCAGCAGCTTGAGGGTCGGGGGGCGCACAGATACGCAGTATTTT
cdr3_aa: CASSLRVGGRTDTQYF

d_call: TRBD2
j_call: TRBJ2-5
v_call: TRBV5-1
clone_size: -
cdr3_nt: TGCGCCAGCAGCATTGGGACTAGCGGAAAAGAGACCCAGTACTTC
cdr3_aa: CASSIGTSGKETQYF

d_call: -
j_call: TRBJ2-7
v_call: TRBV15
clone_size: -
cdr3_nt: TGTGCCACCAGCAGAGCATCAGCGAGGGACTCCTACGAGCAGTACTTC
cdr3_aa: CATSRASARDSYEQYF

d_call: TRBD1
j_call: TRBJ1-2
v_call: TRBV7-9
clone_size: -
cdr3_nt: TGTGCCAGCAGCTTATCTCCGGGACAGGCCCTGAGGTATGGCTACACCTTC
cdr3_aa: CASSLSPGQALRYGYTF

d_call: TRBD1
j_call: TRBJ2-5
v_call: TRBV5-5
clone_size: few
cdr3_nt: TGTGCCAGCAGCCCGGGGACAGGGGGCCAAGAGACCCAGTACTTC
cdr3_aa: CASSPGTGGQETQYF

d_call: TRBD1
j_call: TRBJ1-2
v_call: TRBV2
clone_size: -
cdr3_nt: TGTGCCAGCAGTGGACAGGGTCGCTATGGCTACACCTTC
cdr3_aa: CASSGQGRYGYTF

d_call: -
j_call: TRBJ1-1
v_call: TRBV6-6
clone_size: -
cdr3_nt: TGTGCCAGCAGTCGGACTTGGAACACTGAAGCTTTCTTT
cdr3_aa: CASSRTWNTEAFF

d_call: -
j_call: TRBJ2-3
v_call: TRBV2
clone_size: few
cdr3_nt: TGTGCCAGCAGTGACTGGGGCCACACAGATACGCAGTATTTT
cdr3_aa: CASSDWGHTDTQYF

d_call: -
j_call: TRBJ1-1
v_call: TRBV29-1
clone_size: many
cdr3_nt: TGCAGCGTTGGGGTGGAATCAGGGGCCCCTGAAGCTTTCTTT
cdr3_aa: CSVGVESGAPEAFF

d_call: TRBD1
j_call: TRBJ1-1
v_call: TRBV5-1
clone_size: once
cdr3_nt: TGCGCCAGCAGGCTGAGACAGGGCCCAGGCACTGAAGCTTTCTTT
cdr3_aa: CASRLRQGPGTEAFF

d_call: TRBD2
j_call: TRBJ2-2
v_call: TRBV2
clone_size: -
cdr3_nt: TGTGCCAGCAGTGAATACGGGGGGGCCTCCGTCGGGGAGCTGTTTTTT
cdr3_aa: CASSEYGGASVGELFF

d_call: -
j_call: TRBJ1-5
v_call: TRBV4-3
clone_size: -
cdr3_nt: TGCGCCAGCAGCCAGGATACAGGGACCCAGCCCCAGCATTTT
cdr3_aa: CASSQDTGTQPQHF

d_call: -
j_call: TRBJ2-5
v_call: TRBV10-3
clone_size: -
cdr3_nt: TGTGCCATCAGCCTAGATGGGTCGGAGACCCAGTACTTC
cdr3_aa: CAISLDGSETQYF

d_call: TRBD1
j_call: TRBJ2-1
v_call: TRBV5-4
clone_size: few
cdr3_nt: TGTGCCAGCAGCCCCCGACAGGGACGCGAGCAGTTCTTC
cdr3_aa: CASSPRQGREQFF

d_call: -
j_call: TRBJ1-5
v_call: TRBV4-1
clone_size: -
cdr3_nt: TGCGCCAGCAGCCAAACTACAGGGTTTCAGCCCCAGCATTTT
cdr3_aa: CASSQTTGFQPQHF

d_call: TRBD1
j_call: TRBJ1-3
v_call: TRBV4-1
clone_size: -
cdr3_nt: TGCGCCAGCAGCCGAGAGCCGGACAGGGCTGGAAACACCATATATTTT
cdr3_aa: CASSREPDRAGNTIYF

d_call: TRBD2
j_call: TRBJ2-5
v_call: TRBV11-2
clone_size: -
cdr3_nt: TGTGCCAGCAGGTTAGGGACTAGCGGACAAGAGACCCAGTACTTC
cdr3_aa: CASRLGTSGQETQYF

d_call: TRBD1
j_call: TRBJ2-1
v_call: TRBV4-3
clone_size: medium-sized
cdr3_nt: TGCGCCAGCAGCCAAGACGTTGGACAGGGGGGAAATGAGCAGTTCTTC
cdr3_aa: CASSQDVGQGGNEQFF

d_call: -
j_call: TRBJ2-2
v_call: TRBV11-3
clone_size: -
cdr3_nt: TGTGCCAGCAGCTTAGGCGGGGCAAACACCGGGGAGCTGTTTTTT
cdr3_aa: CASSLGGANTGELFF

d_call: TRBD1
j_call: TRBJ1-2
v_call: TRBV19
clone_size: -
cdr3_nt: TGTGCCAGTAGTCAACAGGGGTATGGCCACACCTTC
cdr3_aa: CASSQQGYGHTF

d_call: TRBD1
j_call: TRBJ1-4
v_call: TRBV19
clone_size: few
cdr3_nt: TGTGCCAGTAGTATAAGTACAGGGGGGAATGAAAAACTGTTTTTT
cdr3_aa: CASSISTGGNEKLFF